This is a list of T cell receptor beta chains from one sample in a study of blood T cell repertoires in COVID-19. This table comes from immunoSEQ multiplex PCR, and its TCRdb copy is limited to in-frame clones, with some not included. Among fewer than 90,000 clones listed, 65% to 85% were seen once. Sequences were obtained from peripheral blood. These receptor sequences come from a man aged 60-69 years with COVID-19, enrolled during active disease. Each CDR3 is given with its conserved first and last residue. The order of the fields is V gene, CDR3 protein.

TRBV6-6 | CASSYPGTQRGGEQYF
TRBV7-2 | CASSLDSSGYNEQFF
TRBV5-6 | CASSWTSGGAGGELFF
TRBV6-6 | CATRRGQDTEAFF
TRBV28 | CASSLSGYGYTF
TRBV4-1 | CASSNTFQTGGEQYF
TRBV3-1/TRBV3-2 | CASSHSVGVGEKLFF
TRBV6-5 | CASSWGPGDTQYF
TRBV5-1 | CASSRFGQGRETQYF
TRBV20-1 | CSASTTRGGNQPQHF
TRBV6-5 | CALEERESGDTQYF
TRBV16 | CASSGTLEQPQHF
TRBV2 | CASSTGSSEAFF
TRBV5-1 | CASSWGDRGRHQPQHF
TRBV6-1 | CASSERPGTEGYGYTF
TRBV2 | CASKTGSSTDTQYF
TRBV19 | CASRDRGDSPLHF
TRBV3-1/TRBV3-2 | CASSLDRERNTIYF
TRBV14 | CASSQDEKRGTRDDEQFF
TRBV3-1/TRBV3-2 | CASSQRSDTQYF
TRBV18 | CASSPGTGGDSPLHF
TRBV28 | CASSFGLAAREQYF
TRBV5-1 | CASSLSGTSEETQYF
TRBV5-1 | CASSSQAGTYEQYF
TRBV4-1 | CASSRGQGGQPQHF
TRBV3-1/TRBV3-2 | CASSQDRTTREQFF
TRBV7-9 | CAIPQGRAGTEAFF
TRBV6-5 | CASRDIGTRGPQHF
TRBV6-5 | CASSRGGFNSYEQYF
TRBV27 | CASSFRTGANYNEQFF
TRBV15 | CATSRRGRWQGAADTQYF
TRBV5-1 | CASSLDTANTQYF
TRBV2 | CASSEAGLTDTQYF
TRBV5-6 | CASSRTSGSMETQYF
TRBV27 | CASSQLTGQPQHF
TRBV29-1 | CSSGQQTDTQYF
TRBV14 | CASSPQRARGYTF
TRBV9 | CASSVAGARPDTQYF
TRBV11-2 | CASSYREAEAFF
TRBV18 | CASSPPAGFGNTIYF
TRBV24-1 | CATSETSGYTDTQYF
TRBV28 | CASSPTGTSSGNTIYF
TRBV11-2 | CASSLSGQGPYEQYF
TRBV5-6 | CASSLIEKPGANVLTF
TRBV3-1/TRBV3-2 | CASSQGGGRAYEQYF
TRBV15 | CATRKDRSSYEQYF
TRBV7-3 | CASSPGQGAYEQYF